This TCR beta chain was identified in a study of control samples from healthy donors and cancer patients. Clones were read by immunoSEQ multiplex PCR, and TCRdb kept only the in-frame ones, dropping some. The table has about 170,000 clones, 90% to 95% seen once. This clone was seen just once. The germline V gene has CDR1 LGHNA and CDR2 YNFKEQ. Trimming took 1 base from V and 7 from J, leaving 13 bases between them. The CDR3 extends over 15 amino acids. The rearrangement joins TRBV4-2 to TRBJ1-4, with D possibly TRBD1 on 5 matching bases. The sample was blood. The receptor was derived from a woman aged 30 to 39 in good health. CDR3 region: CASSQGVGDGEKLFF. The CDR3 bases are TGTGCCAGCAGCCAAGGTGTGGGGGATGGTGAAAAACTGTTTTTT.